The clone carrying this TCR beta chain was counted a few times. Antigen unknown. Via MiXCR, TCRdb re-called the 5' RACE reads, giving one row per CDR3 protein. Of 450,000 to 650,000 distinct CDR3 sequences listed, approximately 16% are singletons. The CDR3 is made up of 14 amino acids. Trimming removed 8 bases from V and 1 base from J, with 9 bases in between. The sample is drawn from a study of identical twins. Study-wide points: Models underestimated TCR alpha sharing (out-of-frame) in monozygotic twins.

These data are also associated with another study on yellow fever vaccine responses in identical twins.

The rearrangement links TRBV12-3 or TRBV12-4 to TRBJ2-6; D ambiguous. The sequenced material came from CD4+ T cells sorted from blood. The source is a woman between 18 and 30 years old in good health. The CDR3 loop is CASGLGSGANVLTF. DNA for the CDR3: TGTGCCAGCGGCCTCGGGTCTGGGGCCAACGTCCTGACTTTC.